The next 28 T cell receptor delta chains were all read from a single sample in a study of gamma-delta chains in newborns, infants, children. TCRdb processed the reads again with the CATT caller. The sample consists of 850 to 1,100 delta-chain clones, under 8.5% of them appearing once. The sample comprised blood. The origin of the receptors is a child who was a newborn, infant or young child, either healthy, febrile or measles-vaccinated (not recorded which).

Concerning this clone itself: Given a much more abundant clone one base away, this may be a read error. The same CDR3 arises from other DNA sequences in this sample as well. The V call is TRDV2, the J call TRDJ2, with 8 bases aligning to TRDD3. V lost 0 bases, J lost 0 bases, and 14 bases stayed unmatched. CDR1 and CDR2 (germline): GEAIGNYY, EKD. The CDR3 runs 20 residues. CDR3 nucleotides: TGTGCCTGTGACACCATGTACACGACTGGGGGGTACGCTTTGACAGCACAACTCTTCTTT. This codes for CACDTMYTTGGYALTAQLFF.

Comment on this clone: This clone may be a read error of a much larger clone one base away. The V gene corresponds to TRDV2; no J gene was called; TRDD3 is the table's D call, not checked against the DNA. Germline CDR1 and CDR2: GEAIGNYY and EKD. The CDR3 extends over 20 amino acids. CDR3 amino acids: CACDKVLGDTSSWDTRQKFF. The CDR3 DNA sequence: TGTGCCTGTGACAAAGTACTGGGGGATACCAGCTCCTGGGACACCCGACAGAAGTTTTTC.

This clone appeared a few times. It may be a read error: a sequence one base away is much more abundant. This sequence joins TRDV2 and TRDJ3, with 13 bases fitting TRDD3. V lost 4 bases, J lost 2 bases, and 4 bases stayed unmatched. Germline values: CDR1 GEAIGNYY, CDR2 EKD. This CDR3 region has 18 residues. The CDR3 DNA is TGTGCCTGTGATTACTGGGGGATACGCCCCTGGGACACCCGACAGATGTTTTTC. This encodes CACDYWGIRPWDTRQMFF.

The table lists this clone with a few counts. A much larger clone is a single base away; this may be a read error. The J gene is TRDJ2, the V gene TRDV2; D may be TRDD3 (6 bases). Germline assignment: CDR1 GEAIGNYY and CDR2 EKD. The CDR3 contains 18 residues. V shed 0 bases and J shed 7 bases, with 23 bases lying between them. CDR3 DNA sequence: TGTGCCTGTGACACCGTGGGGGGCCCCCCGAAACTGATAGCACAACTCTTCTTT. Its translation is CACDTVGGPPKLIAQLFF.

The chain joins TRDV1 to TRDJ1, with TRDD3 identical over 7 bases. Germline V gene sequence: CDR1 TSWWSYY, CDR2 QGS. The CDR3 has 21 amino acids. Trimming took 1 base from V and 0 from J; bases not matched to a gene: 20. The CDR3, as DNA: TGTGCTCTTGGGGAACGAGGCCCAATACTGGGGATCGGAGGGTACACCGATAAACTCATCTTT. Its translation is CALGERGPILGIGGYTDKLIF.

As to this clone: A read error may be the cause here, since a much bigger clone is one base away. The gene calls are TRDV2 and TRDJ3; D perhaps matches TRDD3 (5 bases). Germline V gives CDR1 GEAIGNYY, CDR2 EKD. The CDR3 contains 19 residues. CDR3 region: CACDTLLDGSSWDTRQTFF. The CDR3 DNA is TGTGCCTGTGACACCTTACTGGATGGGAGCTCCTGGGACACCCGACAGACGTTTTTC.

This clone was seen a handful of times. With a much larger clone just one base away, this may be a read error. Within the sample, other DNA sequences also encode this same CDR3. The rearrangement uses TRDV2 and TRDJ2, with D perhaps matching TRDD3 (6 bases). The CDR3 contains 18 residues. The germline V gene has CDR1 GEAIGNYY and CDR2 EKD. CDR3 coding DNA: TGTGCCTGTGACACCGTGGGGGGCCCCCCGAAACTGACTGCACAACTCTTCTTT. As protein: CACDTVGGPPKLTAQLFF.

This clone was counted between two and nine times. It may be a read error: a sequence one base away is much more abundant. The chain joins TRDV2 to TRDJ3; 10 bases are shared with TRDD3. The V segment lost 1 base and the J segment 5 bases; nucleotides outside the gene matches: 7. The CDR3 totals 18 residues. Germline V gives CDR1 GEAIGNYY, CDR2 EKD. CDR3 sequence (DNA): TGTGCCTGTGACACTGGGGGATACCGGTCCCGGGACACCCGACAGATGTTTTTC. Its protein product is CACDTGGYRSRDTRQMFF.

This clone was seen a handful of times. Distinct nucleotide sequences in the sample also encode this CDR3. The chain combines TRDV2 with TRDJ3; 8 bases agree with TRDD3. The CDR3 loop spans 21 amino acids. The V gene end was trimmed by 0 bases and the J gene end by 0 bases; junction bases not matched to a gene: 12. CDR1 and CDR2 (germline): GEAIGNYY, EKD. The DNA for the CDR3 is TGTGCCTGTGACACCCTACTGGGGGTCAGATCTAGCTCCTGGGACACCCGACAGATGTTTTTC. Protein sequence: CACDTLLGVRSSSWDTRQMFF.

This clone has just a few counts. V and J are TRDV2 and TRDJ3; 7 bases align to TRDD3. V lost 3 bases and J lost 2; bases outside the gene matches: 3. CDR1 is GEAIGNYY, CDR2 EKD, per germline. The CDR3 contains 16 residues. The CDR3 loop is CACDQLGTWDTRQMFF. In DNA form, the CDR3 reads TGTGCCTGTGACCAACTGGGGACCTGGGACACCCGACAGATGTTTTTC.

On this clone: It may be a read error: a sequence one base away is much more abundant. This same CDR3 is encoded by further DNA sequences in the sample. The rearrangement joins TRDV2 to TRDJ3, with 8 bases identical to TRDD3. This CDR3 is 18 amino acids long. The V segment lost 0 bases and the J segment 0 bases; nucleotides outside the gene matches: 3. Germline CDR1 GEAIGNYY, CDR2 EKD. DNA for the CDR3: TGTGCCTGTGACACCCTCGGGGGATACTCCTGGGACACCCGACAGATGTTTTTC. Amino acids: CACDTLGGYSWDTRQMFF.

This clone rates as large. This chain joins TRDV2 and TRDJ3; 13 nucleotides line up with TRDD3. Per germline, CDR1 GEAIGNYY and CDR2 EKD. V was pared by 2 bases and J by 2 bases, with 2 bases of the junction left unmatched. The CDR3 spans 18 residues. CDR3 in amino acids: CACDSTGGYAWDTRQMFF. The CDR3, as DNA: TGTGCCTGTGACAGTACTGGGGGATACGCCTGGGACACCCGACAGATGTTTTTC.

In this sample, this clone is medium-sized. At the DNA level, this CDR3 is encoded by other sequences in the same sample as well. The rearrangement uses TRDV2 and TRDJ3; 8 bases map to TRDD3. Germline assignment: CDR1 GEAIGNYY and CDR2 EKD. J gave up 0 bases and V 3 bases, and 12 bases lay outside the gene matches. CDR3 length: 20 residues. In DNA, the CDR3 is TGTGCCTGTGACCCGATCCTGGGGGACCGTCACTCCTGGGACACCCGACAGATGTTTTTC. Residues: CACDPILGDRHSWDTRQMFF.

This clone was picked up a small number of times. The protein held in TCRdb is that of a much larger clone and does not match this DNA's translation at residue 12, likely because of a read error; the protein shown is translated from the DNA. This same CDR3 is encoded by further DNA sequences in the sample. The CDR3 here is CACDTWGMTAQPFF. In DNA, the CDR3 is TGTGCCTGTGACACCTGGGGGATGACAGCACAACCCTTCTTT. The gene calls are TRDV2 and TRDJ2, with 8 nucleotides matching TRDD3. The CDR3 runs 14 residues. Germline V gene sequence: CDR1 GEAIGNYY, CDR2 EKD.

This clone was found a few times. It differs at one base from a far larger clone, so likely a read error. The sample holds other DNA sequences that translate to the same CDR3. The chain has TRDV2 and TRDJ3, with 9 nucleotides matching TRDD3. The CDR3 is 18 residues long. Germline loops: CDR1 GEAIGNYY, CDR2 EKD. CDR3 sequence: CACDTVLGDSWDTRQMFF. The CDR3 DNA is TGTGCCTGTGACACCGTACTGGGGGACTCCTGGGACACTCGACAGATGTTTTTC.

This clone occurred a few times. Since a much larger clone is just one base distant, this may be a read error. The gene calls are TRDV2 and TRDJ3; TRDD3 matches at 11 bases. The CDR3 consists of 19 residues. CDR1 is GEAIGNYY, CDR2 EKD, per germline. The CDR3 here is CARDTVLGDSSWDTRQMFF. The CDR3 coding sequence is TGTGCCCGTGACACCGTACTGGGGGATAGCTCCTGGGACACCCGACAGATGTTTTTC.

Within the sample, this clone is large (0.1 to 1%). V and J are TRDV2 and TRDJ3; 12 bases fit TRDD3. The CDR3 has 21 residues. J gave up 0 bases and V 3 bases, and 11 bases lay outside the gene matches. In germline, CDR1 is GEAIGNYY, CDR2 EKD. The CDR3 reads CACDRVLGDTLSSWDTRQMFF. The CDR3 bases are TGTGCCTGTGACCGCGTACTGGGGGATACCCTGAGCTCCTGGGACACCCGACAGATGTTTTTC.

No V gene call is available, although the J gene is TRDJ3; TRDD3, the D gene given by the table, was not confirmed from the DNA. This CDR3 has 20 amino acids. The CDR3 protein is CACDKVLGDSSSWDTRQMFF. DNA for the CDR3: TGTGCCTGTGACAAGGTACTGGGGGATAGCAGCTCCTGGGACACCCGCCAGATGTTTTTC.

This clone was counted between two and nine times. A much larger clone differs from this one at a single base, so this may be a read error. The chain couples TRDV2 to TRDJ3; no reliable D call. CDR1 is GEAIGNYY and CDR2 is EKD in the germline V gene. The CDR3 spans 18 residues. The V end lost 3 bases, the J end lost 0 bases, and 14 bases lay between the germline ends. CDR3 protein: CACDAVVASSWDTRQMFF. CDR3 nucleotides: TGTGCCTGTGACGCCGTAGTGGCAAGCTCCTGGGACACCCGACAGATGTTTTTC.

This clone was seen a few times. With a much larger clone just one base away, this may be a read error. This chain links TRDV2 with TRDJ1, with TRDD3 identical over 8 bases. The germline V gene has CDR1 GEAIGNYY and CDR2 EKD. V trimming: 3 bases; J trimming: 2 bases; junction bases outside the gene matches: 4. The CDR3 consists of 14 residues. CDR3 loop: CACDLLGGTDKLIF. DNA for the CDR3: TGTGCCTGTGACCTACTGGGGGGTACCGATAAACTCATCTTT.

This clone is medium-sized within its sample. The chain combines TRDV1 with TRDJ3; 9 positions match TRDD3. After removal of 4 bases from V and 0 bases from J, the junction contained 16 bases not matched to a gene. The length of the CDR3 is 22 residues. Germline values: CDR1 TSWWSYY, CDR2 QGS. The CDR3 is CALGGPYWGTPLNSWDTRQMFF. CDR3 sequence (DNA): TGTGCTCTTGGGGGCCCTTACTGGGGGACCCCATTGAACTCCTGGGACACCCGACAGATGTTTTTC.

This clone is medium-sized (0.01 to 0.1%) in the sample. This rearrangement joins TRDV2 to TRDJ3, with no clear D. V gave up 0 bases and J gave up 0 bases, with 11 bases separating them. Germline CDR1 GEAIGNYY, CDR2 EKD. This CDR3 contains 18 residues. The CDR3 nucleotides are TGTGCCTGTGACACCGGAGGGCCCACCTCCTGGGACACCCGACAGATGTTTTTC. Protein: CACDTGGPTSWDTRQMFF.

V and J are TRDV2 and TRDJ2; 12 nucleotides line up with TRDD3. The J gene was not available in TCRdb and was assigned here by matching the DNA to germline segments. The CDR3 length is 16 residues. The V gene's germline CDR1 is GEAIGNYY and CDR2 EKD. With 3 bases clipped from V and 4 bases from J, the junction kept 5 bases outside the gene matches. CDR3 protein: CACDSWGIRGTAQLFF. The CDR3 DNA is TGTGCCTGTGACTCCTGGGGGATACGCGGGACAGCACAACTCTTCTTT.

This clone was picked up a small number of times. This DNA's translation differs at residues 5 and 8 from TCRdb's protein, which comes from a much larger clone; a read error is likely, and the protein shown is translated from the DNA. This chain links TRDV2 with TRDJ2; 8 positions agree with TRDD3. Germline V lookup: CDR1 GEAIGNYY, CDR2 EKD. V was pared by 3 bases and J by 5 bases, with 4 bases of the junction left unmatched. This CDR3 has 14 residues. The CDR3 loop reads CACDALGATAQLFF. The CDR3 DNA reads TGTGCCTGTGACGCACTGGGGGCTACAGCACAACTCTTCTTT.

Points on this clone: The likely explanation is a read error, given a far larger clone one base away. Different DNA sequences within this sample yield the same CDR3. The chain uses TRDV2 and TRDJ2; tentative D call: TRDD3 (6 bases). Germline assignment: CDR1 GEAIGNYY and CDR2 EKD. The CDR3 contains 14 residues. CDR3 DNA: TGTGCCTGTGACAAGGTGGGGATGACAGCACAACTCTTCTTC. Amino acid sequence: CACDKVGMTAQLFF.

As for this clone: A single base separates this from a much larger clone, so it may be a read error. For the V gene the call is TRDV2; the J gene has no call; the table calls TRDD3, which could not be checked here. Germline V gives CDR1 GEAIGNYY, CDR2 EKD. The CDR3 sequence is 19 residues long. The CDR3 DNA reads TGTGCCTGTGACAAGTACTGGGGGATACGCTCCTGGGACACCCGACAGATGTTCTTC. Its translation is CACDKYWGIRSWDTRQMFF.

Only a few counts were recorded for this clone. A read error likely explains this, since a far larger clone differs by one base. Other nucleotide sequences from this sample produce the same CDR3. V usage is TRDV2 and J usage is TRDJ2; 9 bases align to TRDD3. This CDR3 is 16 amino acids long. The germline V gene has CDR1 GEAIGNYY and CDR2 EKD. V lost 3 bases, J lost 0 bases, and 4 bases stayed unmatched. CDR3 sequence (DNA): TGTGCCTGTGACGTACTGGGGGAGGCTTTGACAGCACAACTCTTCTTT. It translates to CACDVLGEALTAQLFF.

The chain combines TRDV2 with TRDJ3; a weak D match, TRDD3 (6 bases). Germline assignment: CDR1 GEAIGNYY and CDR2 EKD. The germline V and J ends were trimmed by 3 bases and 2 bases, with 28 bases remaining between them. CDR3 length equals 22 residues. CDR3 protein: CACDSGRTYLGIVPWDTRQMFF. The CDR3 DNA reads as TGTGCCTGTGACTCCGGGAGGACTTACTTGGGGATCGTACCCTGGGACACCCGACAGATGTTTTTC.